The sequence of this T cell receptor (beta chain) was determined in a study of T-cell memory formation after mild COVID-19. Study-wide results and limits: From day 15 to 85, contracting clones were balanced between CD4 and CD8, whereas later expanders leaned toward CD4+.

A word on this clonotype: Its antigen is undetermined.

TCRdb re-derived calls from the 5' RACE reads in MiXCR, one entry per CDR3 protein. The table shows just over 350,000 distinct CDR3 sequences, with under 15% occurring only once. Germline CDR1 LGHNA, CDR2 YNFKEQ. The CDR3 totals 18 residues. V was clipped by 1 base and J by 0 bases; unmatched bases: 10. The clonotype was recovered from a man younger than 35 who had mild COVID-19 (a few samples of this study predate the infection). Cell type and time point are not known. J is TRBJ2-3 and V is TRBV4-2; the match to TRBD2 covers 7 bases. Sequenced sample: PBMCs or a T cell subset sorted from them (not recorded which). In DNA, the CDR3 is TGTGCCAGCAGCCAAGCGGGCGGGGGTTATCCTAGCACAGATACGCAGTATTTT. This gives the protein CASSQAGGGYPSTDTQYF.